This T cell receptor (beta chain) was documented in a study of naive and memory T cell subsets. Broader study findings: Between naive and memory subsets, TCR abundance power law exponents differed.

Of note for this clonotype: Its antigen remains unidentified.

Alpha and beta libraries were amplified separately from the second PCR onward. The V segment lost 6 bases and the J segment 7 bases; nucleotides outside the gene matches: 19. The CDR3 spans 19 residues. Germline-derived CDR1 and CDR2 are DFQATT and SNEGSKA (reference sequence). Both TRBC1 and TRBC2 were covered by a beta constant-region primer of two equimolar oligonucleotides. Ligated cDNA was amplified by four rounds of PCR with nested alpha and beta constant-region primers and SP2. A single record per CDR3 protein comes from TCRdb applying MiXCR to the UMI-ligation and nested PCR reads. The sample carries over 100,000 distinct CDR3 sequences, roughly 36% recorded once.

This receptor was obtained from a human donor in good health. This chain links TRBV20-1 with TRBJ2-1; 15 nucleotides agree with TRBD2. Sample: central memory CD4+ T cells from blood. The CDR3 sequence is CSAAALGTSGRLNRNEQFF. CDR3 nucleotides: TGCAGTGCGGCGGCCCTGGGGACTAGCGGGAGGTTAAATAGGAATGAGCAGTTCTTC.